This T cell receptor beta chain was sequenced for a study of vaccination and CD4 T cells after COVID-19. At the level of the study: Median time from second vaccine dose to sampling was just over 70 days (14 to 241).

The treatment: roughly 10-day PBMC culture with coronavirus spike peptide pools or control peptides (ViraFEST assay). The CDR3 runs to 14 residues. Germline CDR1 is DFQATT and CDR2 is SNEGSKA (reference sequence). V lost 5 bases to trimming and J lost 3 bases; unmatched junction nucleotides: 7. As regards this clonotype: Its target is unknown.

At the Johns Hopkins FTIC core, DNA taken from cultured CD4+ T cells was sequenced by way of the Oncomine TCR Beta short-read assay. In this case, cultured CD4+ T cells provided the extracted genomic DNA. Each CDR3 protein gets one entry after TCRdb re-called the PCR reads with MiXCR. The repertoire holds over 13,000 distinct CDR3 sequences, with about 57% as singletons. The chain recombines TRBV20-1 with TRBJ2-3, with 8 positions matching TRBD2. Sequencing was done on a sample of CD4+ T cells from blood, cultured in vitro. The receptor was isolated from a human donor who had recovered from COVID-19. The CDR3 DNA reads TGCAGTGCTGGCCCTAGCGGGTCAACAGATACGCAGTATTTT. This encodes CSAGPSGSTDTQYF.